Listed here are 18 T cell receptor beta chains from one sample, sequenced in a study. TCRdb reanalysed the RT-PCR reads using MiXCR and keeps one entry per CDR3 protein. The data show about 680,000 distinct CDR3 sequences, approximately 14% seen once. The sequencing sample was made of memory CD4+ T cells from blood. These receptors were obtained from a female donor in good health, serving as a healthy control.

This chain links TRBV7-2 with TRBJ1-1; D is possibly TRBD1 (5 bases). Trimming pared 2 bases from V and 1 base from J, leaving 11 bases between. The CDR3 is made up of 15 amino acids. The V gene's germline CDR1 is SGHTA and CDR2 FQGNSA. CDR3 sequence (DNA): TGTGCCAGCAGCTTATACCAGGGCGGGAACACTGAAGCTTTCTTT. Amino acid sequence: CASSLYQGGNTEAFF.

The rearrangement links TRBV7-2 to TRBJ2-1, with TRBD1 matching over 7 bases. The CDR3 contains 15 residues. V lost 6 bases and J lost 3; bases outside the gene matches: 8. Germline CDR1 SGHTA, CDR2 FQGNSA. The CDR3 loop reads CASSLTGLNYNEQFF. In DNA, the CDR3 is TGTGCCAGCAGTTTGACAGGGCTCAACTACAATGAGCAGTTCTTC.

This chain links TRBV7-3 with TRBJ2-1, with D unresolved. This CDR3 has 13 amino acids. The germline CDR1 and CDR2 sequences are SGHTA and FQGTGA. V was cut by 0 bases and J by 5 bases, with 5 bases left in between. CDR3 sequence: CASSLTLDNEQFF. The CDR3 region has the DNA TGTGCCAGCAGCTTAACTCTGGACAATGAGCAGTTCTTC.

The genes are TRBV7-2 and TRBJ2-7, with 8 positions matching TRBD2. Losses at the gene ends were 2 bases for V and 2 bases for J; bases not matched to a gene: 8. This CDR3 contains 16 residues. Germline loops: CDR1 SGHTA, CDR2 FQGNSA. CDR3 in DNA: TGTGCCAGCAGCTTAATTATGCGGGAGGTCCCCTACGAGCAGTACTTC. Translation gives CASSLIMREVPYEQYF.

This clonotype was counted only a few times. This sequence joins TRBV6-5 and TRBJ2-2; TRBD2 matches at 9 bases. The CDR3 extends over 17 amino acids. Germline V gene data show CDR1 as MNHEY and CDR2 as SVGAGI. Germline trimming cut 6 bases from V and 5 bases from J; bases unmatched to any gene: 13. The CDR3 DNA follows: TGTGCCAGCAGCCGACAGGGTCCTAGCGGGATTACCGGGGAGCTGTTTTTT. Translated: CASSRQGPSGITGELFF.

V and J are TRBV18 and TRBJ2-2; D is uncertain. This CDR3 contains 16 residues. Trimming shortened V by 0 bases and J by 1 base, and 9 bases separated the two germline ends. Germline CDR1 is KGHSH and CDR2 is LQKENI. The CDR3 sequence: CASSPPGQQNTGELFF. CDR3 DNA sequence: TGTGCCAGCTCACCACCTGGGCAGCAGAACACCGGGGAGCTGTTTTTT.

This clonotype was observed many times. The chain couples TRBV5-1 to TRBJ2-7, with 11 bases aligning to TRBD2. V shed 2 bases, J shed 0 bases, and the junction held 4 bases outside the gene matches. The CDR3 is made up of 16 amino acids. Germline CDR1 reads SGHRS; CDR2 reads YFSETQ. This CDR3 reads CASSFTGTSGSYEQYF. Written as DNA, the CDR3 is TGCGCCAGCAGCTTCACCGGGACTAGCGGCTCCTACGAGCAGTACTTC.

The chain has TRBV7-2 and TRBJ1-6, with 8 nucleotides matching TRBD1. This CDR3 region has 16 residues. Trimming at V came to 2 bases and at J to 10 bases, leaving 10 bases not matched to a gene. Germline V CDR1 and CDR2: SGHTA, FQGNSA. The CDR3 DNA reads TGTGCCAGCAGCTTAAACCGCGGACAGGGAGGGTCACCCCTCCACTTT. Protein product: CASSLNRGQGGSPLHF. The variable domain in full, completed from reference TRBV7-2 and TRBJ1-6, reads GAGVSQSPSNKVTEKGKDVELRCDPISGHTALYWYRQSLGQGLEFLIYFQGNSAPDKSGLPSDRFSAERTGGSVSTLTIQRTQQEDSAVYLCASSLNRGQGGSPLHFGNGTRLTVT.

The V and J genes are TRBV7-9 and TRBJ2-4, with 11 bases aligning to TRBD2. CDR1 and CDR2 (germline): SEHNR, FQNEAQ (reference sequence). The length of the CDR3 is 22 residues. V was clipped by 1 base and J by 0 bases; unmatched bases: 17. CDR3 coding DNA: TGTGCCAGCAGCTTAGTACGAGAGACTAGCGGGACTCTAACTCTAGCCAAAAACATTCAGTACTTC. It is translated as CASSLVRETSGTLTLAKNIQYF.

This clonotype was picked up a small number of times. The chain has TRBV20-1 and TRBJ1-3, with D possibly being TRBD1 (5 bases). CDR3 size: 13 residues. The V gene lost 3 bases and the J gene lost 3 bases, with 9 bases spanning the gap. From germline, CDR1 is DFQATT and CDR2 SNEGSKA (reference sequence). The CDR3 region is CSASVDSGNTIYF. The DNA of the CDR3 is TGCAGTGCTAGTGTAGACAGTGGAAACACCATATATTTT.

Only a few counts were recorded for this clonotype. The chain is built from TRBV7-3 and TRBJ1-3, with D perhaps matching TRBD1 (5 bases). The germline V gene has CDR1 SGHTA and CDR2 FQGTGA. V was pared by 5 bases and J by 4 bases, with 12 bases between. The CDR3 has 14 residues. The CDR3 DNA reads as TGTGCCAGCAGCCCCCCGGGGCCCGGAAACACCATATATTTT. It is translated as CASSPPGPGNTIYF. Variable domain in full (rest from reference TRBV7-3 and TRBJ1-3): GAGVSQTPSNKVTEKGKYVELRCDPISGHTALYWYRQSLGQGPEFLIYFQGTGAADDSGLPNDRFFAVRPEGSVSTLKIQRTERGDSAVYLCASSPPGPGNTIYFGEGSWLTVV.

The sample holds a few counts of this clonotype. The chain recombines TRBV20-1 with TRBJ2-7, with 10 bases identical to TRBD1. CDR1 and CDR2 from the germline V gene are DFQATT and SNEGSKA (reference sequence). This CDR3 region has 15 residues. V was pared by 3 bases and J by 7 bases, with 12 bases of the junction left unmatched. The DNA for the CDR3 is TGCAGTGCTAGTTTAAGGACAGGGGGTGTAAGGGAGCAGTACTTC. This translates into CSASLRTGGVREQYF.

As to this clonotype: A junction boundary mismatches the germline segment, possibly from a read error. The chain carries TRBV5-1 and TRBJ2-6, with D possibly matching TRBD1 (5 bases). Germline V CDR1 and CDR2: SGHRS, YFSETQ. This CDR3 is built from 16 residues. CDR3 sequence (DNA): TGCGCCAGCAGCTTAACCCCTCAGCCTGGGGCCAACGTCATGACTTTC. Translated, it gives CASSLTPQPGANVMTF.

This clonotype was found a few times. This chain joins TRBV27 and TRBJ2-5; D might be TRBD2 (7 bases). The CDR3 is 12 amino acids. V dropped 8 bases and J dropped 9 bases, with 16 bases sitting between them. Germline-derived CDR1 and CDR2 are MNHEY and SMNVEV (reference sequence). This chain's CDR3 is CASGGARGAQYF. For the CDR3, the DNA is TGTGCCAGCGGGGGGGCGAGAGGGGCCCAGTACTTC.

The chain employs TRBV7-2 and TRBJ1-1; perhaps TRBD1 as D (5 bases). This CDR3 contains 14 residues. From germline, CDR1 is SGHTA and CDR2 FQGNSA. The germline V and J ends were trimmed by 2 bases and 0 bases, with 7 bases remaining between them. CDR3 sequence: CASSLTQVNTEAFF. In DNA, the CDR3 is TGTGCCAGCAGCTTAACACAGGTGAACACTGAAGCTTTCTTT.

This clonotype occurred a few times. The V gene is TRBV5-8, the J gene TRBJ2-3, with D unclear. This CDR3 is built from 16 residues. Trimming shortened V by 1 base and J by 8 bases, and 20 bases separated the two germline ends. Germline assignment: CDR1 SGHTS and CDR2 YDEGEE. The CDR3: CASSLPRVSTQITQYF. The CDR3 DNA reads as TGTGCCAGCAGCTTGCCAAGGGTTTCTACACAGATTACGCAGTATTTT.

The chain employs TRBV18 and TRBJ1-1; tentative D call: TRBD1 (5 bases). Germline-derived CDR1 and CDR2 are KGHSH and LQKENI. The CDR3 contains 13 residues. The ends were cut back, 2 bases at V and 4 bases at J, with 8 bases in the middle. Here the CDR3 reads CASSPNGGTEAFF. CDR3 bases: TGTGCCAGCTCACCAAATGGGGGCACTGAAGCTTTCTTT.

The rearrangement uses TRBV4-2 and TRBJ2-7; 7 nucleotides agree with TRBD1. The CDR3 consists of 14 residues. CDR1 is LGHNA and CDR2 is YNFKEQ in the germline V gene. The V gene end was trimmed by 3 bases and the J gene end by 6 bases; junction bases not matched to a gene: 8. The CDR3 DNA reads TGTGCCAGCAGCCACCGACAGGGAGAGGGCGAGCAGTACTTC. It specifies CASSHRQGEGEQYF.